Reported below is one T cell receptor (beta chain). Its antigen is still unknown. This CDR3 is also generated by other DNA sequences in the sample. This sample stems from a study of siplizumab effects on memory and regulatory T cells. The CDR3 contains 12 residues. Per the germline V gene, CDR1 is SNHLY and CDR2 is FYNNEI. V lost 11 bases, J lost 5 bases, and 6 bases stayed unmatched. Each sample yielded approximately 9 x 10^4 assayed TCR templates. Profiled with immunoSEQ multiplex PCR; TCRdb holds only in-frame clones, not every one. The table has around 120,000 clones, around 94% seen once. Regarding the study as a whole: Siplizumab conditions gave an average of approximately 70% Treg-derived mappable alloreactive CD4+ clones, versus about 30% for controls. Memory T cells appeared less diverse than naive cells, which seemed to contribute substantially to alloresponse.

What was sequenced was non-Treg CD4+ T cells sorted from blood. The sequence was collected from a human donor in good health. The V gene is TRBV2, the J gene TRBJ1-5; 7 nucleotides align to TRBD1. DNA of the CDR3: TGTGCCTCCTCAGGGGGGGATCAGCCCCAGCATTTT. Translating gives CASSGGDQPQHF. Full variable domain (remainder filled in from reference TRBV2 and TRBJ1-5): EPEVTQTPSHQVTQMGQEVILRCVPISNHLYFYWYRQILGQKVEFLVSFYNNEISEKSEIFDDQFSVERPDGSNFTLKIRSTKLEDSAMYFCASSGGDQPQHFGDGTRLSIL.